A single sample gave rise to the 26 T cell receptor beta chains below, sequenced in a study of blood T cell repertoires in COVID-19. Some clones are missing from TCRdb's copy, which holds only in-frame ones; the method was immunoSEQ multiplex PCR. The sample has about 88,000 clones; 90% to 95% are singletons. Sequenced material: peripheral blood. All receptors derive from a man aged 60-69 years with acute or convalescent COVID-19.

The chain has TRBV7-9 and TRBJ1-3, with a tentative D call TRBD1 (5 bases). The germline V gene has CDR1 SEHNR and CDR2 FQNEAQ (reference sequence). Trimming left V 5 bases short and J 2 bases short, with 7 bases between. The CDR3 is made up of 13 amino acids. CDR3: CASSAGPGNTIYF. Here the CDR3 DNA reads TGTGCCAGCAGCGCGGGACCTGGAAACACCATATATTTT.

This clone was recorded once. This CDR3 reads CASSREDTQYF. The CDR3 coding sequence is TGTGCCAGCAGTCGAGAGGATACGCAGTATTTT. This rearrangement joins TRBV6-2 or TRBV6-3 to TRBJ2-3; D unresolved. The V gene's germline CDR1 is MNHEY and CDR2 SVGEGT. V lost 5 bases to trimming and J lost 6 bases, with 6 bases between them. The CDR3 runs 11 residues.

This clone was seen only once. This chain connects TRBV28 to TRBJ1-2, with no clear D. CDR1 and CDR2 (germline): MDHEN, SYDVKM. The CDR3 runs 12 residues. V was clipped by 4 bases and J by 6 bases, with 9 bases between them. The CDR3 nucleotides are TGTGCCAGCAGTTCTCCTATGCATGGCTACACCTTC. Amino acids: CASSSPMHGYTF.

CDR3 in amino acids: CASLFRTEETQYF. The CDR3 nucleotides are TGTGCCAGCCTTTTTAGGACAGAAGAGACCCAGTACTTC. The V and J genes are TRBV6-5 and TRBJ2-5; possible D gene TRBD1, 6 bases. V lost 8 bases to trimming and J lost 3 bases, with 13 bases between them. Per germline, CDR1 MNHEY and CDR2 SVGAGI. The CDR3 length is 13 residues.

CDR3 amino acids: CASSLDRDTQGETQYF. Here the CDR3 DNA reads TGTGCCAGCAGCTTAGATCGGGACACCCAGGGGGAGACCCAGTACTTC. The rearrangement joins TRBV11-3 to TRBJ2-5, with D tentatively TRBD1 (6 bases). Looked up from germline, CDR1 is SGHNT and CDR2 is YENEEA. The CDR3 totals 16 residues. V shed 0 bases and J shed 5 bases, with 16 bases lying between them.

This chain links TRBV7-3 with TRBJ2-2, with TRBD1 matching 9 bases. There are 15 residues in the CDR3. V lost 2 bases to trimming and J lost 7 bases; unmatched junction nucleotides: 5. Germline values: CDR1 SGHTA, CDR2 FQGTGA. In DNA form, the CDR3 reads TGTGCCAGCAGCTTAGCGACAGGGGGATTCGGGGAGCTGTTTTTT. This gives the protein CASSLATGGFGELFF.

The chain uses TRBV27 and TRBJ2-3, with D possibly TRBD2 on 5 matching bases. Trimming cost V 7 bases and J 4 bases, with 12 bases left between them. The CDR3 is made up of 13 amino acids. Germline V CDR1 and CDR2: MNHEY, SMNVEV (reference sequence). The CDR3, as DNA: TGTGCCAGCAAGATGGACTTTTCAGATACGCAGTATTTT. Protein product: CASKMDFSDTQYF.

The chain carries TRBV4-3 and TRBJ1-6; perhaps TRBD1 as D (5 bases). Trimming cost V 0 bases and J 7 bases, with 10 bases left between them. This CDR3 has 15 residues. CDR1 is LGHNA, CDR2 YSLEER, per germline. The CDR3 protein is CASSQEAGPNSPLHF. CDR3 in DNA: TGCGCCAGCAGCCAAGAGGCAGGGCCAAATTCACCCCTCCACTTT.

The V and J genes are TRBV10-3 and TRBJ2-2, with 7 bases fitting TRBD1. The CDR3 covers 17 residues. The germline V gene encodes CDR1 ENHRY and CDR2 SYGVKD. The trim removed 10 bases at V and 6 bases at J, leaving 20 bases unmatched. CDR3 coding DNA: TGTGCCACCAGCTCTGGGACAGTTCGCCGGGGTCCCGGGGAGCTGTTTTTT. The encoded protein is CATSSGTVRRGPGELFF.

The gene calls are TRBV6-5 and TRBJ1-1, with unresolved D. There are 12 residues in the CDR3. Trimming stripped 4 bases from V and 8 bases from J, with 11 bases between. In germline, CDR1 is MNHEY, CDR2 SVGAGI. The CDR3 nucleotides read TGTGCCAGCAGTTTCGGTCGGGGAGAAGCTTTCTTT. It codes for CASSFGRGEAFF.

The V gene is TRBV9, the J gene TRBJ2-1; D may be TRBD2 (6 bases). The CDR3 totals 16 residues. The V end lost 3 bases, the J end lost 1 base, and 14 bases lay between the germline ends. Germline V gene sequence: CDR1 SGDLS, CDR2 YYNGEE. The CDR3 bases are TGTGCCAGCAGCGGCTCTGCGGGACGGTCCTACAATGAGCAGTTCTTC. Translating gives CASSGSAGRSYNEQFF.

The V and J genes are TRBV6-1 and TRBJ2-1, with 11 bases identical to TRBD2. The J segment lost 7 bases and the V segment lost 6 bases, leaving 8 bases of the junction unmatched. CDR1 is MNHNS, CDR2 SASEGT, per germline. This CDR3 has 15 residues. In DNA form, the CDR3 reads TGTGCCAGCAGCTGGACTAGCGGGCTATTTAATGAGCAGTTCTTC. It specifies CASSWTSGLFNEQFF.

In this sample, this clone turned up a few times. The genes are TRBV3-1 (or the pseudogene TRBV3-2) and TRBJ2-2; D not certain. The V and J ends lost 3 bases and 8 bases respectively, with 10 bases between them. The germline gives CDR1 LGHDT, CDR2 YNNKEL (reference sequence). The CDR3 runs 13 residues. DNA for the CDR3: TGTGCCAGCAGCCACCTTTCTACTGGGGAGCTGTTTTTT. Protein product: CASSHLSTGELFF.

The rearrangement joins TRBV9 to TRBJ2-1; 8 bases line up with TRBD2. Germline assignment: CDR1 SGDLS and CDR2 YYNGEE. CDR3 length: 15 amino acids. J was trimmed by 5 bases and V by 0 bases; bases with no gene match: 4. CDR3 in amino acids: CASSVEGSGNNEQFF. For the CDR3, the DNA is TGTGCCAGCAGCGTAGAGGGTAGCGGGAACAATGAGCAGTTCTTC.

The rearrangement links TRBV28 to TRBJ2-7, with D possibly matching TRBD2 (6 bases). Trimming shortened V by 6 bases and J by 3 bases, and 15 bases separated the two germline ends. The CDR3 runs 14 residues. Germline V CDR1 and CDR2: MDHEN, SYDVKM. The CDR3 DNA is TGTGCCAGCAGCCAAAAGGAGGGCATCTACGAGCAGTACTTC. Amino acids: CASSQKEGIYEQYF.

The V call is TRBV18, the J call TRBJ2-3, with 9 bases lining up with TRBD2. V lost 3 bases and J lost 4; bases outside the gene matches: 11. The CDR3 totals 17 residues. Germline V gives CDR1 KGHSH, CDR2 LQKENI. CDR3 coding DNA: TGTGCCAGCTCACCGACAAAAGCGGGAGGCTCCGCAGATACGCAGTATTTT. Translating it yields CASSPTKAGGSADTQYF.

This clone came up once. The chain links TRBV28 to TRBJ2-1; TRBD2 matches 14 bases. This CDR3 region has 18 residues. V gave up 6 bases and J gave up 0 bases; unmatched junction bases: 7. Germline V lookup: CDR1 MDHEN, CDR2 SYDVKM. The DNA of the CDR3 is TGTGCCAGCAGACTGGGACTAGCGGGAGCCCGCTCCTACAATGAGCAGTTCTTC. It specifies CASRLGLAGARSYNEQFF. The variable domain in full, with the rest retrieved from reference TRBV28 and TRBJ2-1, is DVKVTQSSRYLVKRTGEKVFLECVQDMDHENMFWYRQDPGLGLRLIYFSYDVKMKEKGDIPEGYSVSREKKERFSLILESASTNQTSMYLCASRLGLAGARSYNEQFFGPGTRLTVL.

The chain combines TRBV28 with TRBJ1-5, with TRBD1 as a possible D gene (5 bases). V was clipped by 8 bases and J by 6 bases, with 20 bases between them. Germline V gene data show CDR1 as MDHEN and CDR2 as SYDVKM. The CDR3 sequence is 15 residues long. CDR3 DNA sequence: TGTGCCAGCTGTAGCAATCTAGGGGATAGTCAGCCCCAGCATTTT. It specifies CASCSNLGDSQPQHF.

The V and J genes are TRBV4-1 and TRBJ1-5; weak D call: TRBD1 (5 bases). V shed 3 bases and J shed 4 bases, with 16 bases lying between them. CDR1 is MGHRA and CDR2 is YSYEKL in the germline V gene. There are 16 residues in the CDR3. CDR3 in amino acids: CASSQGLAGKNQPQHF. The CDR3 nucleotides read TGCGCCAGCAGCCAGGGCCTGGCAGGGAAGAATCAGCCCCAGCATTTT.

This chain uses TRBV19 with TRBJ2-7, with 8 bases matching TRBD2. V lost 3 bases and J lost 2; bases outside the gene matches: 6. The germline V gene has CDR1 LNHDA and CDR2 SQIVND (reference sequence). CDR3 length: 15 residues. CDR3 residues: CASSIGAGATYEQYF. In nucleotides, the CDR3 is TGTGCCAGTAGTATCGGAGCGGGAGCGACCTACGAGCAGTACTTC.

The chain is built from TRBV29-1 and TRBJ2-3; 10 bases align to TRBD1. The CDR3 runs to 13 residues. V was pared by 7 bases and J by 4 bases, with 5 bases of the junction left unmatched. Germline loops: CDR1 SQVTM, CDR2 ANQGSEA. In nucleotides, the CDR3 is TGCAGCGCTGGGGACAGGGGCGCAGATACGCAGTATTTT. This gives the protein CSAGDRGADTQYF.

In the case of this clone: Distinct nucleotide sequences in the sample also encode this CDR3. V gene TRBV7-8 combines with J gene TRBJ2-2, with D uncertain. CDR1 and CDR2 from the germline V gene are SGHVS and FQNEAQ. The V and J ends lost 5 bases and 2 bases respectively, with 3 bases between them. This CDR3 is built from 12 residues. This CDR3 reads CASSPNTGELFF. The CDR3 bases are TGTGCCAGCAGCCCAAACACCGGGGAGCTGTTTTTT.

The genes are TRBV7-2 and TRBJ2-1; 7 nucleotides agree with TRBD2. Per germline, CDR1 SGHTA and CDR2 FQGNSA. This CDR3 spans 17 amino acids. V shed 5 bases and J 3 bases; nucleotides not matched to a gene: 13. CDR3 residues: CASSPGGGEGLYNEQFF. DNA for the CDR3: TGTGCCAGCAGCCCGGGGGGTGGGGAGGGCCTCTACAATGAGCAGTTCTTC. Based on the CDR3 plus reference TRBV7-2 and TRBJ2-1, the full variable domain is GAGVSQSPSNKVTEKGKDVELRCDPISGHTALYWYRQSLGQGLEFLIYFQGNSAPDKSGLPSDRFSAERTGGSVSTLTIQRTQQEDSAVYLCASSPGGGEGLYNEQFFGPGTRLTVL.

V usage is TRBV4-1 and J usage is TRBJ1-3; the D gene is possibly TRBD1 (5 bases). CDR1 MGHRA and CDR2 YSYEKL come from the germline V gene. The CDR3 covers 17 residues. V lost 1 base and J 0 bases, leaving 13 bases between the germline ends. The DNA of the CDR3 is TGCGCCAGCAGCCAAGGGGGCAGCCTCATCTCTGGAAACACCATATATTTT. Encoded protein: CASSQGGSLISGNTIYF.

The chain employs TRBV28 and TRBJ2-7; D not resolved. This CDR3 spans 12 amino acids. With 4 bases removed from V and 9 bases from J, the gap between germline ends came to 13 bases. From germline, CDR1 is MDHEN and CDR2 SYDVKM. CDR3 loop: CASSSPSAVQYF. As DNA, the CDR3 is TGTGCCAGCAGTTCCCCCTCCGCGGTGCAGTACTTC.

This clone was counted a single time. The genes are TRBV7-2 and TRBJ1-3; the match to TRBD1 covers 7 bases. The germline CDR1 and CDR2 sequences are SGHTA and FQGNSA. The junction had 2 bases not matched to a gene; V was cut back by 0 bases and J by 3 bases. CDR3 length: 15 residues. Here the CDR3 reads CASSLAGTDGNTIYF. CDR3 sequence (DNA): TGTGCCAGCAGCTTAGCCGGGACAGATGGAAACACCATATATTTT.